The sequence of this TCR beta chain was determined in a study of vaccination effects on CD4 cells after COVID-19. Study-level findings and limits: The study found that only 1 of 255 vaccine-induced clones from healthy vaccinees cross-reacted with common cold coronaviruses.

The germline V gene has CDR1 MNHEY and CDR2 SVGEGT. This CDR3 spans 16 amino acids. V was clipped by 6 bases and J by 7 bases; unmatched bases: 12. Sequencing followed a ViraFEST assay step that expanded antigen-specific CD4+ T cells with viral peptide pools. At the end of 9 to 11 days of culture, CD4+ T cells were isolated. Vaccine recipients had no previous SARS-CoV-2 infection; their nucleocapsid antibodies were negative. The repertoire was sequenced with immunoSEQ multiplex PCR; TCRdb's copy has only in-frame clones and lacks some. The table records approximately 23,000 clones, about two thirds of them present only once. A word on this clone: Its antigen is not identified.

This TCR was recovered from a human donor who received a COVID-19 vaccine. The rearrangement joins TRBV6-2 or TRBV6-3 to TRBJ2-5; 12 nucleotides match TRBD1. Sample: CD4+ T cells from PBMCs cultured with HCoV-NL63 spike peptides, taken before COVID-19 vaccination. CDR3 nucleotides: TGTGCCAGCAGCACCCCCGGGACAGGGGGCCGCGCGACCCAGTACTTC. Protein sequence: CASSTPGTGGRATQYF.